This entry lists 20 T cell receptor beta chains sequenced from one sample in a study of T cell responses to AZD1222 COVID-19 vaccine. Using immunoSEQ multiplex PCR, the repertoire was profiled, and TCRdb retains in-frame clones only, with some absent. The table includes about 200,000 clones, approximately 92% detected once. The specimen was peripheral blood, collected on day 0 of AZD1222 vaccination. The receptor source for this set is an adult in good health.

This chain links TRBV7-2 with TRBJ2-2; D is possibly TRBD1 or TRBD2 (5 bases each). Per the germline V gene, CDR1 is SGHTA and CDR2 is FQGNSA. The V end lost 1 base, the J end lost 4 bases, and 13 bases lay between the germline ends. The CDR3 extends over 16 amino acids. The CDR3 DNA is TGTGCCAGCAGCTTAGGTTGGGGGAGTCGCACCGGGGAGCTGTTTTTT. It is translated as CASSLGWGSRTGELFF.

The chain carries TRBV7-8 and TRBJ2-5, with D tentatively TRBD1 (6 bases). Between the trimmed V and J ends, which lost 5 bases and 2 bases, there was a span of 18 bases. The CDR3 spans 16 residues. Germline V gene sequence: CDR1 SGHVS, CDR2 FQNEAQ. Here the CDR3 reads CASSRGQRVQQETQYF. The CDR3 DNA reads as TGTGCCAGCAGCCGCGGACAGAGGGTCCAACAAGAGACCCAGTACTTC.

This chain joins TRBV3-1 (or the pseudogene TRBV3-2) and TRBJ1-1; D unresolved. Germline lookup yields CDR1 LGHDT and CDR2 YNNKEL (reference sequence). V lost 4 bases to trimming and J lost 1 base, with 16 bases between them. The CDR3 sequence is 16 residues long. CDR3 amino acids: CASSPRPLPENTEAFF. DNA of the CDR3: TGTGCCAGCAGCCCCCGACCCCTCCCCGAGAACACTGAAGCTTTCTTT.

The V and J genes are TRBV11-2 and TRBJ1-1; unclear D gene. The V gene's germline CDR1 is SGHAT and CDR2 FQNNGV. This CDR3 is built from 11 residues. Deletions cut 3 bases from V and 7 bases from J, with 6 bases between. The CDR3: CASSLVVEAFF. The CDR3 nucleotides are TGTGCCAGCAGCTTGGTAGTTGAAGCTTTCTTT.

The chain is built from TRBV2 and TRBJ2-5, with 9 bases fitting TRBD2. Trimming removed 6 bases from V and 3 bases from J; junction bases left unmatched: 11. Germline CDR1 reads SNHLY; CDR2 reads FYNNEI. The length of the CDR3 is 16 residues. The CDR3 spells CASSGGAGGLEETQYF. CDR3 nucleotides: TGTGCCAGCAGCGGTGGAGCGGGGGGCCTTGAAGAGACCCAGTACTTC.

This chain connects TRBV6-5 to TRBJ1-2; 7 positions match TRBD1. Germline loops: CDR1 MNHEY, CDR2 SVGAGI. The CDR3 is 15 residues long. V gave up 10 bases and J gave up 6 bases; unmatched junction bases: 17. The CDR3, as DNA: TGTGCCACCAATACAGGACAGGCCGGCTGGGATGGCTACACCTTC. This codes for CATNTGQAGWDGYTF.

This chain joins TRBV5-1 and TRBJ1-4; D possibly corresponds to TRBD1 (6 bases). Germline V gene lookup returns CDR1 SGHRS and CDR2 YFSETQ. V dropped 2 bases and J dropped 3 bases, with 14 bases sitting between them. The CDR3 is 16 amino acids. The CDR3 region has the DNA TGCGCCAGCAGCTTAGGGGGGGCGGCGGCTAATGAAAAACTGTTTTTT. Protein sequence: CASSLGGAAANEKLFF.

V gene TRBV5-1 combines with J gene TRBJ2-3, with 7 bases identical to TRBD2. V lost 3 bases to trimming and J lost 2 bases; unmatched junction nucleotides: 12. CDR3 length equals 17 residues. The germline V gene encodes CDR1 SGHRS and CDR2 YFSETQ. The CDR3 reads CASSSGLAEYNTDTQYF. The CDR3 coding sequence is TGCGCCAGCAGCTCTGGCCTAGCGGAGTACAACACAGATACGCAGTATTTT.

This chain connects TRBV14 to TRBJ1-2; the D is unclear. Germline CDR1 and CDR2: SGHDN and FVKESK. V shed 4 bases and J shed 1 base, with 7 bases lying between them. There are 13 residues in the CDR3. CDR3 region: CASSPDLNYGYTF. CDR3 coding DNA: TGTGCCAGCAGCCCGGACCTTAACTATGGCTACACCTTC.

The rearrangement uses TRBV28 and TRBJ1-2, with D hard to call. The CDR3 contains 12 residues. Trimming left V 6 bases short and J 5 bases short, with 10 bases between. Germline CDR1 MDHEN, CDR2 SYDVKM. DNA for the CDR3: TGTGCCAGCAGCGGGTCTAGATATGGCTACACCTTC. Its translation is CASSGSRYGYTF.

The V call is TRBV27, the J call TRBJ2-7; D gene ambiguous. Germline V gene data show CDR1 as MNHEY and CDR2 as SMNVEV (reference sequence). This CDR3 comprises 13 residues. V lost 2 bases and J 9 bases, leaving 14 bases between the germline ends. This CDR3 is CASSLADGAGQYF. The DNA for the CDR3 is TGTGCCAGCAGTTTAGCGGACGGAGCTGGGCAGTACTTC.

This sequence joins TRBV12-5 and TRBJ1-5; unclear D gene. This CDR3 contains 12 residues. Deletions cut 1 base from V and 6 bases from J, with 4 bases between. Per germline, CDR1 LGHNT and CDR2 FRNRAP. The CDR3 sequence is CASGLEVQPQHF. DNA of the CDR3: TGTGCTAGTGGTTTGGAGGTTCAGCCCCAGCATTTT.

The J gene is TRBJ1-2, the V gene TRBV5-1; D possibly corresponds to TRBD1 (5 bases). This CDR3 has 14 amino acids. Germline CDR1 and CDR2: SGHRS and YFSETQ. With 4 bases removed from V and 4 bases from J, the gap between germline ends came to 14 bases. The CDR3 protein is CASSNEGTVYGYTF. The CDR3 DNA sequence: TGCGCCAGCAGCAACGAGGGGACGGTCTATGGCTACACCTTC.

V is TRBV6-5 and J is TRBJ1-1; the D gene is possibly TRBD1 (5 bases). This CDR3 is 12 amino acids long. CDR1 is MNHEY, CDR2 SVGAGI, per germline. Trimming cost V 6 bases and J 10 bases, with 15 bases left between them. In nucleotides, the CDR3 is TGTGCCAGCAGCCAGACTCGGGGGACAGCTTTCTTT. Amino acids: CASSQTRGTAFF.

The V and J genes are TRBV7-3 and TRBJ1-6; D remains ambiguous. The CDR3 has 13 residues. CDR1 SGHTA and CDR2 FQGTGA come from the germline V gene. V was cut by 4 bases and J by 8 bases, with 9 bases left in between. CDR3 sequence reads: CASSYLMDSPLHF. In nucleotides, the CDR3 is TGTGCCAGCAGCTACTTAATGGATTCACCCCTCCACTTT. Variable domain in full (rest from reference TRBV7-3 and TRBJ1-6): GAGVSQTPSNKVTEKGKYVELRCDPISGHTALYWYRQSLGQGPEFLIYFQGTGAADDSGLPNDRFFAVRPEGSVSTLKIQRTERGDSAVYLCASSYLMDSPLHFGNGTRLTVT.

The rearrangement joins TRBV7-6 to TRBJ2-5, with D possibly being TRBD2 (6 bases). V was clipped by 8 bases and J by 5 bases, with 9 bases between them. The CDR3 length is 11 residues. CDR1 and CDR2 from the germline V gene are SGHVS and FNYEAQ. The CDR3 nucleotides read TGTGCCAGCCGGGGGATGGAGACCCAGTACTTC. This codes for CASRGMETQYF.

The chain joins TRBV6-1 to TRBJ1-4; the D gene is possibly TRBD1 (5 bases). This CDR3 contains 18 residues. Trimming left V 3 bases short and J 2 bases short, with 19 bases between. The germline gives CDR1 MNHNS, CDR2 SASEGT. CDR3 nucleotide sequence: TGTGCCAGCAGTGACGGGGATCGGGGCTTCCCGACTAATGAAAAACTGTTTTTT. It codes for CASSDGDRGFPTNEKLFF.

This chain connects TRBV7-2 to TRBJ1-2; a possible D gene is TRBD1 (5 bases). This CDR3 comprises 14 residues. Trimming removed 6 bases from V and 0 bases from J, with 11 bases in between. Germline V CDR1 and CDR2: SGHTA, FQGNSA. CDR3 DNA: TGTGCCAGCAGTCGACCGGGGGCTAACTATGGCTACACCTTC. It encodes CASSRPGANYGYTF.

The chain recombines TRBV27 with TRBJ2-6; D is uncertain. Per germline, CDR1 MNHEY and CDR2 SMNVEV (reference sequence). V lost 3 bases and J 4 bases, leaving 4 bases between the germline ends. The CDR3 runs 13 residues. The CDR3 DNA reads as TGTGCCAGCAGTTTGAGGGGGGCCAACGTCCTGACTTTC. Translation gives CASSLRGANVLTF.

The V and J genes are TRBV5-5 and TRBJ2-7; TRBD2 might be the D (5 bases). V dropped 3 bases and J dropped 5 bases, with 9 bases sitting between them. Germline lookup yields CDR1 SGHKS and CDR2 YYEKEE (reference sequence). The CDR3 sequence is 12 residues long. The CDR3 is CASSWAGNEQYF. In DNA, the CDR3 is TGTGCCAGCAGCTGGGCCGGGAACGAGCAGTACTTC.